Listed below are T cell receptor beta chains from one sample, sequenced in a study of CD8 T cells in ankylosing spondylitis. TCRdb processed the 5' RACE reads anew with MiXCR; each CDR3 protein has one entry. The sample includes 150,000 to 200,000 distinct CDR3 sequences, under 35% of them seen just once. The sample consisted of synovial fluid, either unsorted or a sorted T cell fraction (not recorded which). The receptors here all came from a male donor with ankylosing spondylitis. Each CDR3 is given with its conserved first and last residue. A D gene is named only where the DNA matches it firmly. Only part of the rows carry a size: once, few, many, or a class if the clone is expanded.

.	TRBV7-9	few	13	TRBJ1-2	TGTGCCAGCAGCCCCCGGGAGACCTATGGCTACACCTTC	CASSPRETYGYTF
.	TRBV30	.	13	TRBJ1-5	TGTGCCTGGAGGGCAGGGTACAATCAGCCCCAGCATTTT	CAWRAGYNQPQHF
.	TRBV2	.	12	TRBJ2-7	TGTGCCAGCAGAGAGACCTCCTACGAGCAGTACTTC	CASRETSYEQYF
TRBD2	TRBV5-1	many	16	TRBJ2-3	TGCGCCAGCAGCTCAGGACTAGCGGGGGCCGGGGATACGCAGTATTTT	CASSSGLAGAGDTQYF
.	TRBV7-2	many	15	TRBJ2-7	TGTGCCAGCACCCCGACTGGAGGGGAGTTCTACGAGCAGTACTTC	CASTPTGGEFYEQYF
TRBD2	TRBV6-6	.	13	TRBJ2-7	TGTGCCAGCAGAGCGGGGCGCGAGGGTGAGCAGTACTTC	CASRAGREGEQYF
.	TRBV10-2	.	13	TRBJ1-6	TGCGCCACCTGGACAGACCGGAATTCACCCCTCCACTTT	CATWTDRNSPLHF
.	TRBV29-1	.	15	TRBJ2-1	TGCAGCGCCACCCGAGGGGGGGGCTCCTACAATGAGCAGTTCTTC	CSATRGGGSYNEQFF
.	TRBV19	.	13	TRBJ2-3	TGTGCCAGTAGCGGGGCGGGAACAGATACGCAGTATTTT	CASSGAGTDTQYF
.	TRBV28	.	15	TRBJ2-7	TGTGCCAGCACTTCCACGGGACACACCGCCTACGAGCAGTACTTC	CASTSTGHTAYEQYF
.	TRBV7-3	many	15	TRBJ1-4	TGTGCCAGCAGCCATCCGGGGGCGCCGCCCGAAAAACTGTTTTTT	CASSHPGAPPEKLFF
.	TRBV4-1	.	17	TRBJ2-4	TGCGCCAGCAGCCAAGATCCTGCGTTTACCGCCAAAAACATTCAGTACTTC	CASSQDPAFTAKNIQYF
.	TRBV25-1	few	9	TRBJ1-3	TGTGCCAGCAGCCCCATATTGTATTTT	CASSPILYF
TRBD2	TRBV4-2	.	17	TRBJ2-7	TGTGCCAGCAGCCAAGAGTCGGGGGGTTCTACCTCCTACGAGCAGTACTTC	CASSQESGGSTSYEQYF
.	TRBV19	few	14	TRBJ1-5	TGTGCCAGTAGTATAATTCGGGACGATCAGCCCCAGCATTTT	CASSIIRDDQPQHF
.	TRBV12-3/TRBV12-4	few	15	TRBJ2-6	TGTGCCAGCAGTTTGAGGAGCTCTGGGGCCAACGTCCTGACTTTC	CASSLRSSGANVLTF
TRBD2	TRBV20-1	.	14	TRBJ2-3	TGCAGTGTTAAGCTGAGCGGGGGGGCACATACGCAGTATTTT	CSVKLSGGAHTQYF
.	TRBV29-1	few	13	TRBJ2-5	TGCAGCGTTGACGGGCGGACGGCTTCGACCCAGTACTTC	CSVDGRTASTQYF
.	TRBV7-6	.	14	TRBJ2-5	TGTGCCAGCAGCTTAGGTAGGGATCAAGAGACCCAGTACTTC	CASSLGRDQETQYF
.	TRBV7-7	.	13	TRBJ2-5	TGTGCCAGCAGCTTAGATTGGGGAGAGACCCAGTACTTC	CASSLDWGETQYF
.	TRBV20-1	many	12	TRBJ2-7	TGCAGTGCTAGAGGAATGACCTACGAGCAGTACTTC	CSARGMTYEQYF
.	TRBV12-3/TRBV12-4	few	15	TRBJ1-5	TGTGCCAGCAGTTTAGGCCAGCGCAAAAATCAGCCCCAGCATTTT	CASSLGQRKNQPQHF
.	TRBV10-3	.	15	TRBJ1-1	TGTGCCATCAGTGAGTCGCGCGGGAAGTCCCCTGAAGCTTTCTTT	CAISESRGKSPEAFF
TRBD1	TRBV7-9	few	14	TRBJ2-7	TGTGCCAGCAGCTTAGCGGGACAGGGTCTGTGGCAGTACTTC	CASSLAGQGLWQYF
.	TRBV20-1	.	15	TRBJ1-5	TGCAGTGCTAGAGATCGTCGGACAGCTAATCAGCCCCAGCATTTT	CSARDRRTANQPQHF
TRBD1	TRBV11-2	.	15	TRBJ2-7	TGTGCCAGCAGCCCCCAAACAGGGGGTCCCTACGAGCAGTACTTC	CASSPQTGGPYEQYF
.	TRBV28	few	11	TRBJ2-7	TGTGCCAGCAGAGATTCCTACGAGCAGTACTTC	CASRDSYEQYF
.	TRBV5-6	few	14	TRBJ1-1	TGTGCCAGCAGCTTGGGACACCCGAACACTGAAGCTTTCTTT	CASSLGHPNTEAFF
TRBD1	TRBV10-1	.	14	TRBJ2-5	TGCGCCAGCAGCGCACCGGGACAGGGTGAGACCCAGTACTTC	CASSAPGQGETQYF
.	TRBV30	many	14	TRBJ2-4	TGTGCCTGGAGTGGGAAGATAGCCAAAAACATTCAGTACTTC	CAWSGKIAKNIQYF
TRBD1	TRBV11-3	.	15	TRBJ1-4	TGTGCCAGCAGCTCCCGACAGGGGAGGAATGAAAAACTGTTTTTT	CASSSRQGRNEKLFF
TRBD1	TRBV30	few	14	TRBJ2-2	TGTGCCTGGAGACGGACAGGGGTAACCGGGGAGCTGTTTTTT	CAWRRTGVTGELFF
.	TRBV7-8	.	14	TRBJ2-5	TGTGCCAGCAGCTCGAATAGCGTCCAAGAGACCCAGTACTTC	CASSSNSVQETQYF
.	TRBV4-3	.	12	TRBJ2-4	TGCGCCAGCAGCCAGGGGGAAAACATTCAGTACTTC	CASSQGENIQYF
.	TRBV10-3	few	14	TRBJ1-1	TGTGCCATCACGGGGGGCAGCTCAGGCACTGAAGCTTTCTTT	CAITGGSSGTEAFF
TRBD1	TRBV5-1	.	14	TRBJ2-7	TGCGCCAGCAGCTTTTTGGGACAGTCCTACGAGCAGTACTTC	CASSFLGQSYEQYF
TRBD1	TRBV5-1	few	16	TRBJ2-7	TGCGCCAGCAGCTCTGGACAGGCTCGGAGCTCCTACGAGCAGTACTTC	CASSSGQARSSYEQYF
TRBD1	TRBV24-1	many	15	TRBJ1-1	TGTGCCACCAGCGGGGGACACAGGGGCGCCACTGAAGCTTTCTTT	CATSGGHRGATEAFF
.	TRBV5-1	.	15	TRBJ2-5	TGCGCCAGCAGCGCTCCTCTAGCGTTCGGGGAGACCCAGTACTTC	CASSAPLAFGETQYF
TRBD2	TRBV20-1	.	16	TRBJ2-7	TGCAGTGCTAGACTCGTCCATAGCGGGAGTCGCGACGAGCAGTACTTC	CSARLVHSGSRDEQYF
.	TRBV24-1	few	13	TRBJ2-1	TGTGCCTCAGGGGAAGGCTCCTACAATGAGCAGTTCTTC	CASGEGSYNEQFF
.	TRBV6-1	few	15	TRBJ2-1	TGTGCCAGTTCCCCAGGGGCACCCTCCTACAATGAGCAGTTCTTC	CASSPGAPSYNEQFF
.	TRBV18	.	18	TRBJ1-1	TGTGCCAGCTCACCAATGAGGGGACACCTCCCAATGAACACTGAAGCTTTCTTT	CASSPMRGHLPMNTEAFF
TRBD1	TRBV13	.	16	TRBJ1-1	TGTGCCAGCAGCTTAGGACGGGGACAGTCAAACACTGAAGCTTTCTTT	CASSLGRGQSNTEAFF
.	TRBV28	.	12	TRBJ2-7	TGTGCCAGCAGTTTGGTCCGAGACGAGCAGTACTTC	CASSLVRDEQYF